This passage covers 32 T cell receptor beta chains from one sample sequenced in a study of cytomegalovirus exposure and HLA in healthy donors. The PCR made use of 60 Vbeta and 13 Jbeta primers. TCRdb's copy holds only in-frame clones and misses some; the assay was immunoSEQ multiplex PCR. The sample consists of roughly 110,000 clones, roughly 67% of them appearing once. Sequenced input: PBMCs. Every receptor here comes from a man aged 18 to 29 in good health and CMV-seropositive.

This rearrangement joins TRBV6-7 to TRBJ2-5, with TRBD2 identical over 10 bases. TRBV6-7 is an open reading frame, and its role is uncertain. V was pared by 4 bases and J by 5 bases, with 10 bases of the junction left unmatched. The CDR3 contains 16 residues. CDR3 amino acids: CASSWEERGGRETQYF. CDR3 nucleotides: TGTGCCAGCAGTTGGGAGGAGCGGGGGGGCCGGGAGACCCAGTACTTC.

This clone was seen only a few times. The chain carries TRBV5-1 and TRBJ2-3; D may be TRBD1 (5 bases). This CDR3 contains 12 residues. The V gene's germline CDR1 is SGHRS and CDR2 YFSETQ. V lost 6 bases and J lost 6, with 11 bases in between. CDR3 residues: CASTRAGDTQYF. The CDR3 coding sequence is TGCGCCAGCACCAGGGCAGGGGATACGCAGTATTTT.

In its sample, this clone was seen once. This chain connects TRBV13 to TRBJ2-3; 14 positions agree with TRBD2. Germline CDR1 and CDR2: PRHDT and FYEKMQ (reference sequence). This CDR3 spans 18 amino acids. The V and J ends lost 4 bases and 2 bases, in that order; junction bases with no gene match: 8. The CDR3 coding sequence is TGTGCCAGCAGCTCCCGGACTAGCGGGGGGACCTACACAGATACGCAGTATTTT. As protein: CASSSRTSGGTYTDTQYF.

The CDR3 DNA reads as TGCGCCAGCAGCAGAACTTACGGACAGGGTCAGCCCCAGCATTTT. This codes for CASSRTYGQGQPQHF. The V and J genes are TRBV5-1 and TRBJ1-5; 8 nucleotides agree with TRBD1. Unmatched junction bases numbered 9, after V lost 4 bases and J lost 6 bases. There are 15 residues in the CDR3. Germline CDR1 reads SGHRS; CDR2 reads YFSETQ.

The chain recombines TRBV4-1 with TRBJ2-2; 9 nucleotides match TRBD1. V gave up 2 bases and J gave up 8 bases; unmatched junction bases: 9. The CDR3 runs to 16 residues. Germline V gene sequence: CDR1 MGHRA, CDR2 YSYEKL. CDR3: CASSQQPGQGVGELFF. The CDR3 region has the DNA TGCGCCAGCAGCCAACAACCGGGACAGGGCGTTGGGGAGCTGTTTTTT.

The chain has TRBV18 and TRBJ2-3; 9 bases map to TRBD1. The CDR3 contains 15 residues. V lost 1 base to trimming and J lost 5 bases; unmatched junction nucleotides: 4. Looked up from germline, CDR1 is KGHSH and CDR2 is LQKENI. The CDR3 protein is CASSPQGTGQDTQYF. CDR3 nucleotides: TGTGCCAGCTCACCACAAGGGACAGGGCAAGATACGCAGTATTTT.

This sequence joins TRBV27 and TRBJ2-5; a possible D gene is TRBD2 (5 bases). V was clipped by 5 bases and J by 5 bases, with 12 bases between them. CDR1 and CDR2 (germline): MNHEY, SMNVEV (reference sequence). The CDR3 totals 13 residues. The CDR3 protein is CASSPQRRETQYF. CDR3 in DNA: TGTGCCAGCAGTCCTCAGAGGAGGGAGACCCAGTACTTC.

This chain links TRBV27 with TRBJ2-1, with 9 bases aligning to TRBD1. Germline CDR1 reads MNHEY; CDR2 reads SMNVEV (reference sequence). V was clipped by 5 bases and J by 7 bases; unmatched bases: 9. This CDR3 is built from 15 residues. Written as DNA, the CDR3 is TGTGCCAGCAGTCCGACAGGGGGGGGTGGAAATGAGCAGTTCTTC. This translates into CASSPTGGGGNEQFF.

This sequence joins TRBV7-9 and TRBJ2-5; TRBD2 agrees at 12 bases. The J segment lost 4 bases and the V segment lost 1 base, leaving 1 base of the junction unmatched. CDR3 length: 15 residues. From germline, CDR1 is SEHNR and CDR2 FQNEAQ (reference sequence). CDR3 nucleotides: TGTGCCAGCAGCTTAGTACTAGCGGGGGGAGAGACCCAGTACTTC. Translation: CASSLVLAGGETQYF.

In nucleotides, the CDR3 is TGTGCCAGCAGTGAGTCAGGGGCAAGATATGGCTACACCTTC. Encoded protein: CASSESGARYGYTF. V and J are TRBV6-4 and TRBJ1-2; maybe TRBD1 (6 bases). Germline assignment: CDR1 MRHNA and CDR2 SNTAGT. The CDR3 is 14 residues long. V was trimmed by 3 bases and J by 5 bases, leaving 13 bases between them.

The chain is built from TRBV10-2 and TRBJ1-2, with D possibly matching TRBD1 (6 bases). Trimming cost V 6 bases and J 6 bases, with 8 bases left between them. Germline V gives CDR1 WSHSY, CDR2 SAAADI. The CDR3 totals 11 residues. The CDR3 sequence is CASRGADGYTF. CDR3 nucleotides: TGCGCCAGCAGGGGGGCTGATGGCTACACCTTC.

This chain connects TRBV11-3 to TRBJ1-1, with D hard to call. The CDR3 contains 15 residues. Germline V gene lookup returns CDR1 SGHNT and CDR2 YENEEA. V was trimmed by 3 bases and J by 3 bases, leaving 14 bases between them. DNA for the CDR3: TGTGCCAGCAGCTTCGGTGGGCAGCTCTACACTGAAGCTTTCTTT. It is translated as CASSFGGQLYTEAFF.

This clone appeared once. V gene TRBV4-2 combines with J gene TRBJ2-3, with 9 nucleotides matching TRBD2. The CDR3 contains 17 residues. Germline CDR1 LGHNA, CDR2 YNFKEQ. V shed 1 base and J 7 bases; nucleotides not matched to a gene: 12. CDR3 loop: CASSQVLSRGGQYTQYF. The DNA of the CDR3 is TGTGCCAGCAGCCAAGTTCTGTCGCGGGGGGGCCAATATACGCAGTATTTT.

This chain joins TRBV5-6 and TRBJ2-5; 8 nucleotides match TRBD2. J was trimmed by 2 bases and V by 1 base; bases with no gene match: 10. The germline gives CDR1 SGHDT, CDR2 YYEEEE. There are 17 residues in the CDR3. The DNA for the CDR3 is TGTGCCAGCAGCTTGTTTTCCAGCGGGGGTGGGCAAGAGACCCAGTACTTC. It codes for CASSLFSSGGGQETQYF.

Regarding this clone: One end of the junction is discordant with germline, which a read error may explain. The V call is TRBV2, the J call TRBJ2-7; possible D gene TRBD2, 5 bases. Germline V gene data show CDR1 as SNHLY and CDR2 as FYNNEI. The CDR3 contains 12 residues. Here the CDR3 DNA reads TGTGCCAGCAGTCTTCAGACTATACCGATGCGCTTC. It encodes CASSLQTIPMRF.

The CDR3 DNA reads as TGTGCCAGCAGCTTTAGAGCCGGGGGCACAGATACGCAGTATTTT. This sequence encodes CASSFRAGGTDTQYF. The chain joins TRBV11-3 to TRBJ2-3, with a weak D call TRBD2 (5 bases). Germline CDR1 reads SGHNT; CDR2 reads YENEEA. Trimming pared 3 bases from V and 1 base from J, leaving 11 bases between. This CDR3 spans 15 amino acids.

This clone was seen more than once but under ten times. The chain's CDR3 is CASSLGRLEFF. Here the CDR3 DNA reads TGTGCCAGCAGCTTGGGCAGATTGGAGTTCTTC. The V gene is TRBV5-4, the J gene TRBJ2-1; D is uncertain. With 0 bases removed from V and 14 bases from J, the gap between germline ends came to 9 bases. Per germline, CDR1 SGHNT and CDR2 YYREEE (reference sequence). CDR3 length: 11 residues.

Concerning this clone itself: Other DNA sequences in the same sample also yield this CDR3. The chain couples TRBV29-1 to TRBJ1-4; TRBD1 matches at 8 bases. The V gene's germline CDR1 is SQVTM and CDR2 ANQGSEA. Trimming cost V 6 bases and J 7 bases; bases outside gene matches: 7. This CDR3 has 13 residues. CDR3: CSVAGGLSEKLFF. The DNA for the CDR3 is TGCAGCGTAGCAGGGGGCCTTAGTGAAAAACTGTTTTTT.

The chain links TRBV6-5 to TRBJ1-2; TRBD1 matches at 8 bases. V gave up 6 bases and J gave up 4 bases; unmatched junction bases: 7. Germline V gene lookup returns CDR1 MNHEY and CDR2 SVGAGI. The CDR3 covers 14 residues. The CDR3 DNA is TGTGCCAGCAGCCGGGACAGGAGTATCTATGGCTACACCTTC. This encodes CASSRDRSIYGYTF.

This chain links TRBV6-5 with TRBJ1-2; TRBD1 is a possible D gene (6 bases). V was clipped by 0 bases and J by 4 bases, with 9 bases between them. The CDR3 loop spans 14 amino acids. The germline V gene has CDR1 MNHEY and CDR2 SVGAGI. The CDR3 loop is CASSYSGTTYGYTF. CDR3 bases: TGTGCCAGCAGTTACTCCGGGACAACCTATGGCTACACCTTC.

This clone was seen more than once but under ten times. The CDR3 DNA reads as TGTGCCAGCAGCGCATACCCGACAGGGGGCTACGGCAATCAGCCCCAGCATTTT. Residues: CASSAYPTGGYGNQPQHF. The J gene is TRBJ1-5, the V gene TRBV5-5; 10 positions agree with TRBD1. The CDR3 consists of 18 residues. Germline trimming cut 4 bases from V and 2 bases from J; bases unmatched to any gene: 12. The germline CDR1 and CDR2 sequences are SGHKS and YYEKEE (reference sequence).

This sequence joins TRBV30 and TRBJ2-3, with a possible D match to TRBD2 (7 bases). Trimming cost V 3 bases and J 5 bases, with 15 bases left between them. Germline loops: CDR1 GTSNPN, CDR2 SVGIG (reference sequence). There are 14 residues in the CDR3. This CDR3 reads CAWRFAGAGDTQYF. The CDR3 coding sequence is TGTGCCTGGAGGTTTGCGGGGGCGGGAGATACGCAGTATTTT.

CDR3 in DNA: TGCAGCGTCGACAGGAAGAACACCGGGGAGCTGTTTTTT. This codes for CSVDRKNTGELFF. J is TRBJ2-2 and V is TRBV29-1; D is perhaps TRBD1 (6 bases). V was clipped by 6 bases and J by 1 base, with 9 bases between them. The CDR3 extends over 13 amino acids. The germline V gene encodes CDR1 SQVTM and CDR2 ANQGSEA.

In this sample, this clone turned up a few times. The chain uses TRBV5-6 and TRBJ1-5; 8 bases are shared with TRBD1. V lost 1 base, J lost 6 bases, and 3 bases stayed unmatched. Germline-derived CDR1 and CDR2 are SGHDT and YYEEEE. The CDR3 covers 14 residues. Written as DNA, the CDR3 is TGTGCCAGCAGCTTGTGGGACAGGATTCAGCCCCAGCATTTT. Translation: CASSLWDRIQPQHF.

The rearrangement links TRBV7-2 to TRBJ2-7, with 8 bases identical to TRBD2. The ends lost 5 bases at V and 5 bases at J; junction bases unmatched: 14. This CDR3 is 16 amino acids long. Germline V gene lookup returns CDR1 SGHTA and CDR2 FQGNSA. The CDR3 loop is CASSPRAGLVSDEQYF. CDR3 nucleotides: TGTGCCAGCAGCCCTAGAGCGGGACTAGTATCCGACGAGCAGTACTTC. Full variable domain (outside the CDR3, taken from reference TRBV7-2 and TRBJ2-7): GAGVSQSPSNKVTEKGKDVELRCDPISGHTALYWYRQSLGQGLEFLIYFQGNSAPDKSGLPSDRFSAERTGGSVSTLTIQRTQQEDSAVYLCASSPRAGLVSDEQYFGPGTRLTVT.

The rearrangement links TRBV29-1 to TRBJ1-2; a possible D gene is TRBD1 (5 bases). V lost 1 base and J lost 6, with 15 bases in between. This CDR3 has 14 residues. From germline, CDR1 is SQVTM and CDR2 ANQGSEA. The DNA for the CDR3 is TGCAGCGTTGAAGGCTCCCAGTTCAGGGATGGCTACACCTTC. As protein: CSVEGSQFRDGYTF.

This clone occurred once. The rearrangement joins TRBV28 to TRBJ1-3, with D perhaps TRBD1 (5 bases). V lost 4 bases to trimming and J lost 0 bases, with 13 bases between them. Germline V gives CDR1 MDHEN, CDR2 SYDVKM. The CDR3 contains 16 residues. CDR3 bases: TGTGCCAGCAGTTCTTACAGGAAAGCCTCTGGAAACACCATATATTTT. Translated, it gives CASSSYRKASGNTIYF.

CDR3 sequence reads: CASSLRSTGAAEAFF. CDR3 DNA: TGTGCCAGCAGCTTACGAAGTACAGGGGCCGCTGAAGCTTTCTTT. The chain is built from TRBV11-1 and TRBJ1-1; 7 nucleotides match TRBD1. Trimming removed 2 bases from V and 6 bases from J; junction bases left unmatched: 9. Per the germline V gene, CDR1 is SGHAT and CDR2 is FQDESV (reference sequence). The CDR3 spans 15 residues. Based on the CDR3 plus reference TRBV11-1 and TRBJ1-1, the full variable domain is EAEVAQSPRYKITEKSQAVAFWCDPISGHATLYWYRQILGQGPELLVQFQDESVVDDSQLPKDRFSAERLKGVDSTLKIQPAELGDSAMYLCASSLRSTGAAEAFFGQGTRLTVV.

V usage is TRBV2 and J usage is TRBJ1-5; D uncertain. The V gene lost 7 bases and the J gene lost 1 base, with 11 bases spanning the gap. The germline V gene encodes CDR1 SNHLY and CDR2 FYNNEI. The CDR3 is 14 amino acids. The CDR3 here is CASKKEASNQPQHF. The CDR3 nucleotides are TGTGCCAGCAAGAAGGAGGCGAGCAATCAGCCCCAGCATTTT.

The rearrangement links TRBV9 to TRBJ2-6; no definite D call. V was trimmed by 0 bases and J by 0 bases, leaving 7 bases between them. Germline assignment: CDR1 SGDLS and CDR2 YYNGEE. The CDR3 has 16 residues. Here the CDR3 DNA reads TGTGCCAGCAGCGTAGAGCTGTCCTCTGGGGCCAACGTCCTGACTTTC. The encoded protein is CASSVELSSGANVLTF.

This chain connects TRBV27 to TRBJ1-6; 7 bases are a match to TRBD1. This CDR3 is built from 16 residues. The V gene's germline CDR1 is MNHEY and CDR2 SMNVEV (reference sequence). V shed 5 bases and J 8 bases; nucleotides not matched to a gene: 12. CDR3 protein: CASSRPQTGFYSPLHF. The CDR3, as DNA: TGTGCCAGCAGTAGACCCCAGACAGGGTTCTATTCACCCCTCCACTTT.

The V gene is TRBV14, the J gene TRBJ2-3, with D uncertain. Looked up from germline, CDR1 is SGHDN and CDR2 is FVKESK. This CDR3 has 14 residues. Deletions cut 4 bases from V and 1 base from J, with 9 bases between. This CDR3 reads CASSLLARTDTQYF. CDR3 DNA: TGTGCCAGCAGCCTGTTAGCTCGCACAGATACGCAGTATTTT.